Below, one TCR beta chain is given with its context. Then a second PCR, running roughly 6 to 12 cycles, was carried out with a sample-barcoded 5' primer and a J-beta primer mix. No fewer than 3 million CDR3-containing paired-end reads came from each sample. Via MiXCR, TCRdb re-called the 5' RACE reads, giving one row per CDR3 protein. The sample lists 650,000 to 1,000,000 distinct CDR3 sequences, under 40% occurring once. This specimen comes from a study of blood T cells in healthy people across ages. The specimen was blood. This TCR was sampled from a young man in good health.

This CDR3 is CSAHRGPGEQYF. CDR3 nucleotide sequence: TGCAGTGCTCACAGGGGGCCCGGCGAGCAGTACTTC. V gene TRBV20-1 combines with J gene TRBJ2-5; 9 positions match TRBD1. The J call may be wrong; the DNA end is better matched by TRBJ2-7. CDR3 length equals 12 residues. Germline V gene data show CDR1 as DFQATT and CDR2 as SNEGSKA (reference sequence).